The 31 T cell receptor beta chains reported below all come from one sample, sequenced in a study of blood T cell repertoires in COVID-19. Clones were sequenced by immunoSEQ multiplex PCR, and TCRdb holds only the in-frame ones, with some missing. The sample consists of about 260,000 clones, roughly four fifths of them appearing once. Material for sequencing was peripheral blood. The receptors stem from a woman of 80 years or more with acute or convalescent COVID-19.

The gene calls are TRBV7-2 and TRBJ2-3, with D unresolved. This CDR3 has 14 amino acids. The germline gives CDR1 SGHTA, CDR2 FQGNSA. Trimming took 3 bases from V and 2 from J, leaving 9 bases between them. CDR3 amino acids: CASSFAEDTDTQYF. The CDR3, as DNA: TGTGCCAGCAGCTTCGCGGAAGACACAGATACGCAGTATTTT.

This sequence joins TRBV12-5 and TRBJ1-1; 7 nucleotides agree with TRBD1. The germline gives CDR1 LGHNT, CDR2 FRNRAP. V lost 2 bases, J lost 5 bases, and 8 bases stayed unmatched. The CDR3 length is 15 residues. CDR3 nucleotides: TGTGCTAGTGGTTTGTATTCATCGGGACAGACTGAAGCTTTCTTT. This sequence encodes CASGLYSSGQTEAFF. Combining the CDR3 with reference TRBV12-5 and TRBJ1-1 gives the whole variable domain DARVTQTPRHKVTEMGQEVTMRCQPILGHNTVFWYRQTMMQGLELLAYFRNRAPLDDSGMPKDRFSAEMPDATLATLKIQPSEPRDSAVYFCASGLYSSGQTEAFFGQGTRLTVV.

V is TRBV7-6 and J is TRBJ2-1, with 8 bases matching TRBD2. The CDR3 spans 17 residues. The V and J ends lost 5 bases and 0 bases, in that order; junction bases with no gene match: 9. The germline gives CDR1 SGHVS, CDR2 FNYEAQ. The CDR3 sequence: CASSPGGGGPSYNEQFF. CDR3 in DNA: TGTGCCAGCAGCCCCGGGGGCGGGGGGCCCTCCTACAATGAGCAGTTCTTC.

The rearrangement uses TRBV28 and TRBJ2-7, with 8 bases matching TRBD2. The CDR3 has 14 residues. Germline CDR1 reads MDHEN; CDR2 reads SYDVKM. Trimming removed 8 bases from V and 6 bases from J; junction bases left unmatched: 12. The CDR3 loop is CASLAGRRIGEQYF. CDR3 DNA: TGTGCCAGCCTAGCGGGCCGTCGGATCGGCGAGCAGTACTTC.

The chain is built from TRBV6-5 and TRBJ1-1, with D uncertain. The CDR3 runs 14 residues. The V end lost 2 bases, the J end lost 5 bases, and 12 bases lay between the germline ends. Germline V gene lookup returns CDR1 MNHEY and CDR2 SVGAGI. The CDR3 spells CASSYLPGATEAFF. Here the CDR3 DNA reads TGTGCCAGCAGTTACCTACCGGGAGCAACTGAAGCTTTCTTT.

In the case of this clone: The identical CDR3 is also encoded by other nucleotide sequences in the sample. The CDR3 protein is CASTGDPSGNTIYF. CDR3 DNA: TGTGCCAGCACAGGGGACCCCTCTGGAAACACCATATATTTT. V is TRBV28 and J is TRBJ1-3; TRBD1 is a possible D gene (6 bases). The CDR3 has 14 amino acids. Trimming removed 7 bases at V and 0 bases at J, with 10 bases between. Germline V CDR1 and CDR2: MDHEN, SYDVKM. The full variable domain, rest sourced from reference TRBV28 and TRBJ1-3, is DVKVTQSSRYLVKRTGEKVFLECVQDMDHENMFWYRQDPGLGLRLIYFSYDVKMKEKGDIPEGYSVSREKKERFSLILESASTNQTSMYLCASTGDPSGNTIYFGEGSWLTVV.

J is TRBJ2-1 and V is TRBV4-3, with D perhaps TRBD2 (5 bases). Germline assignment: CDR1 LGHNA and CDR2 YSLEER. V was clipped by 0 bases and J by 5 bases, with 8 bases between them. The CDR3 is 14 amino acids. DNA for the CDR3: TGCGCCAGCAGCCAAGAACGGGAAAACAATGAGCAGTTCTTC. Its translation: CASSQERENNEQFF.

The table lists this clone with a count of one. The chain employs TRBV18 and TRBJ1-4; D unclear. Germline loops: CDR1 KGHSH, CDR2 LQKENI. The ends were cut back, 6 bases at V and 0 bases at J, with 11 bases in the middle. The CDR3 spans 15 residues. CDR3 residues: CASSRGTATNEKLFF. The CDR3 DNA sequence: TGTGCCAGCTCTCGGGGTACGGCAACTAATGAAAAACTGTTTTTT.

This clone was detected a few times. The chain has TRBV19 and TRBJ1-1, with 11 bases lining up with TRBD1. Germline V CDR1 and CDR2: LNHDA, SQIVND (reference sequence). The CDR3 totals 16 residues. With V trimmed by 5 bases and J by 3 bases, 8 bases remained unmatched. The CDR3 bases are TGTGCCAGTAGTGCGTTGGACAGGGGGCGCGACACTGAAGCTTTCTTT. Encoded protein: CASSALDRGRDTEAFF.

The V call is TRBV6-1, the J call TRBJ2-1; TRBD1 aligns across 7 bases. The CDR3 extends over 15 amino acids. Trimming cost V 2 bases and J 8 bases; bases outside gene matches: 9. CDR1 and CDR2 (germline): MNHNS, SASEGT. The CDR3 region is CASSENPGQFYEQFF. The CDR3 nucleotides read TGTGCCAGCAGTGAAAATCCGGGACAGTTTTATGAGCAGTTCTTC.

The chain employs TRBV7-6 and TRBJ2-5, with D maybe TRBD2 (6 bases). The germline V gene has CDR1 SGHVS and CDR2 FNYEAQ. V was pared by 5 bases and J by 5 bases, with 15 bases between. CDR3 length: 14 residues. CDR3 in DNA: TGTGCCAGCAGCCAAAAGACTAGTTGGGAGACCCAGTACTTC. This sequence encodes CASSQKTSWETQYF.

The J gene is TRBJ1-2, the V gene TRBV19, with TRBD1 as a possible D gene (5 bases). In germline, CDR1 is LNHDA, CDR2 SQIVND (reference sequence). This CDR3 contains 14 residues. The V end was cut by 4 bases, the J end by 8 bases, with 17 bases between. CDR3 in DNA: TGTGCCAGTAGTACCGGGGGACCGGCTGGGGGCTACACCTTC. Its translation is CASSTGGPAGGYTF.

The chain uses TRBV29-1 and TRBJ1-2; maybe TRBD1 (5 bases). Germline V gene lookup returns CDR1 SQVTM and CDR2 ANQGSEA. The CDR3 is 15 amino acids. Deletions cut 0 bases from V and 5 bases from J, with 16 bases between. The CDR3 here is CSVEDGTPGGYGYTF. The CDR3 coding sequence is TGCAGCGTTGAAGATGGGACGCCGGGGGGGTATGGCTACACCTTC.

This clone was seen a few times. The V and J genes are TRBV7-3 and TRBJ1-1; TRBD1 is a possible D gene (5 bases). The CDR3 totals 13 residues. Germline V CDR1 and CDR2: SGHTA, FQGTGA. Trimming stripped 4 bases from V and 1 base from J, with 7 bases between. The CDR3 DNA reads TGTGCCAGCAGCTCCGACAGGAACACTGAAGCTTTCTTT. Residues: CASSSDRNTEAFF.

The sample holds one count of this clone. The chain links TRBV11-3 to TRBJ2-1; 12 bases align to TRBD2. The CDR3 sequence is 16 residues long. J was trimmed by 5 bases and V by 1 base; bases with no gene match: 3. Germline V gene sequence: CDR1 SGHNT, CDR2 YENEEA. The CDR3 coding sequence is TGTGCCAGCAGCTTAGTTGGGACTAGCGGGCACAATGAGCAGTTCTTC. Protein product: CASSLVGTSGHNEQFF.

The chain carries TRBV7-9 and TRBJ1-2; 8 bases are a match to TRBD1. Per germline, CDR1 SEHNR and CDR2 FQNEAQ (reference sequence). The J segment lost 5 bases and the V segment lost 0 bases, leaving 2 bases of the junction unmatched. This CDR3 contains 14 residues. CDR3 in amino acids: CASSLAGTGYGYTF. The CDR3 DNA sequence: TGTGCCAGCAGCTTAGCGGGGACAGGTTATGGCTACACCTTC.

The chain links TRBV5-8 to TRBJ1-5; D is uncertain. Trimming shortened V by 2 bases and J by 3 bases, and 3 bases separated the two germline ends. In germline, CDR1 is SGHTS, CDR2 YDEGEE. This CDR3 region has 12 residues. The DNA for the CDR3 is TGTGCCAGCAGCTTCTACAATCAGCCCCAGCATTTT. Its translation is CASSFYNQPQHF. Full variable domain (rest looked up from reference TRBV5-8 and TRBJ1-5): EAGVTQSPTHLIKTRGQQATLRCSPISGHTSVYWYQQALGLGLQFLLWYDEGEERNRGNFPPRFSGRQFPNYSSELNVNALELEDSALYLCASSFYNQPQHFGDGTRLSIL.

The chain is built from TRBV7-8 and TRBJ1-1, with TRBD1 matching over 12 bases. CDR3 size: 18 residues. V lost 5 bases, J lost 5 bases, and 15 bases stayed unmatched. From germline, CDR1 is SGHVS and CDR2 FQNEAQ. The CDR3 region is CASSRPSGTGGERTEAFF. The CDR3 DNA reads TGTGCCAGCAGCCGACCATCTGGGACAGGGGGCGAGAGGACTGAAGCTTTCTTT.

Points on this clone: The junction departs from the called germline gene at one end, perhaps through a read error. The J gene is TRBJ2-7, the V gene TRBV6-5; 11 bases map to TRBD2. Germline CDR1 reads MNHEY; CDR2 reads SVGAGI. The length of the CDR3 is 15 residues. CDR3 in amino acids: CASTYSGTSGYEQYF. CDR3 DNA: TGTGCCAGCACTTACTCCGGGACTAGCGGCTACGAGCAGTACTTC.

Here the CDR3 reads CASSLYYSGELFF. CDR3 nucleotides: TGTGCCAGCAGTTTATATTATTCCGGGGAGCTGTTTTTT. The chain has TRBV27 and TRBJ2-2; D not resolved. The V end lost 1 base, the J end lost 6 bases, and 6 bases lay between the germline ends. The V gene's germline CDR1 is MNHEY and CDR2 SMNVEV (reference sequence). The CDR3 contains 13 residues.

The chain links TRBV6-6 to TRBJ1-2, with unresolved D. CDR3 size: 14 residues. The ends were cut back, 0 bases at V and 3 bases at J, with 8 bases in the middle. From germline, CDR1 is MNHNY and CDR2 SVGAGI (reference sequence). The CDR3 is CASSYSITDYGYTF. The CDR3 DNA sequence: TGTGCCAGCAGTTACTCTATAACAGACTATGGCTACACCTTC.

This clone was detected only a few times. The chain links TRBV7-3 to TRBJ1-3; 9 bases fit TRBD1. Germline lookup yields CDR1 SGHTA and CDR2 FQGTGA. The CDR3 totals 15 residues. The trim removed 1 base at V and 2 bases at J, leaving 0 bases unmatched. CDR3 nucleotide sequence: TGTGCCAGCAGCTTAAACAGGGGGCCTGGAAACACCATATATTTT. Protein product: CASSLNRGPGNTIYF.

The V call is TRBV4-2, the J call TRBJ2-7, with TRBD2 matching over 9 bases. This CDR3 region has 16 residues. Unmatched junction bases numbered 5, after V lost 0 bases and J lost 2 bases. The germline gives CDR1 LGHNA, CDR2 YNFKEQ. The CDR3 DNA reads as TGTGCCAGCAGCCAAGAAGCGGGAGGTCAAACCTACGAGCAGTACTTC. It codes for CASSQEAGGQTYEQYF.

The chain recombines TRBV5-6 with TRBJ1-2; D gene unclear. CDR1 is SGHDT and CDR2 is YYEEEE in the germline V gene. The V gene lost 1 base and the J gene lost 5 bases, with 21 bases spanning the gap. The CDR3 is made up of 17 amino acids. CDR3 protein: CASSLLAQAASSYGYTF. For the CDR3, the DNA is TGTGCCAGCAGCTTGTTAGCGCAGGCGGCCTCTTCTTATGGCTACACCTTC. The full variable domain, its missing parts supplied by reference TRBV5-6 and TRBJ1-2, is DAGVTQSPTHLIKTRGQQVTLRCSPKSGHDTVSWYQQALGQGPQFIFQYYEEEERQRGNFPDRFSGHQFPNYSSELNVNALLLGDSALYLCASSLLAQAASSYGYTFGSGTRLTVV.

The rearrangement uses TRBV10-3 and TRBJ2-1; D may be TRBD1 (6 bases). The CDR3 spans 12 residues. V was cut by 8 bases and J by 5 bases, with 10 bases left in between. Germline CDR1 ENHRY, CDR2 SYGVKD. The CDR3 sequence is CAIGTLDNEQFF. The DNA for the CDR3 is TGTGCCATCGGGACACTAGACAATGAGCAGTTCTTC.

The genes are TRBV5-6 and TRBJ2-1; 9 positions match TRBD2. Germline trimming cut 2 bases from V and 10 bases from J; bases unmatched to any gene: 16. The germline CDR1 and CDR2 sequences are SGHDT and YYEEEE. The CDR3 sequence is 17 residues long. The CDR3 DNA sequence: TGTGCCAGCAGCTTTCAACTAGCGGGTGCAAAAGTTCGGGAGCAGTTCTTC. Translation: CASSFQLAGAKVREQFF.

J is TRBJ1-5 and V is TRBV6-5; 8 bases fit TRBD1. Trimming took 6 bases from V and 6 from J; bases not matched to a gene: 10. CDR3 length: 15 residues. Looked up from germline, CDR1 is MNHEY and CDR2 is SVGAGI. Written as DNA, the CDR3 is TGTGCCAGCAGCACCTCCGGGACAGGTGGTCAGCCCCAGCATTTT. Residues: CASSTSGTGGQPQHF.

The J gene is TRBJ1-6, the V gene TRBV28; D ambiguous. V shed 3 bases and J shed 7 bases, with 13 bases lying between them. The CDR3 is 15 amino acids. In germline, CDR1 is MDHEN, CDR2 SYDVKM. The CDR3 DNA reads TGTGCCAGCAGTTTTCTAGGTGTCGGAAATTCACCCCTCCACTTT. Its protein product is CASSFLGVGNSPLHF.

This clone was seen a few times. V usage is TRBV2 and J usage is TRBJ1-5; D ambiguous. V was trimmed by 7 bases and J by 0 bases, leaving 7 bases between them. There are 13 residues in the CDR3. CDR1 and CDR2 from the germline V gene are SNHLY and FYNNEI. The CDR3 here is CASMSDSNQPQHF. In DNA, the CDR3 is TGTGCCAGCATGTCAGATAGCAATCAGCCCCAGCATTTT. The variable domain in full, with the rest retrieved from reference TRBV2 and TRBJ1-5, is EPEVTQTPSHQVTQMGQEVILRCVPISNHLYFYWYRQILGQKVEFLVSFYNNEISEKSEIFDDQFSVERPDGSNFTLKIRSTKLEDSAMYFCASMSDSNQPQHFGDGTRLSIL.

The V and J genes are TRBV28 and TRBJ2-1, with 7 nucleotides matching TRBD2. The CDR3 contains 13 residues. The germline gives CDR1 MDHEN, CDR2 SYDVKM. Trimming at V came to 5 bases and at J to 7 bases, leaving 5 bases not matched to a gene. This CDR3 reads CASSPGLVNEQFF. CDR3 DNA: TGTGCCAGCAGTCCCGGACTAGTTAATGAGCAGTTCTTC.

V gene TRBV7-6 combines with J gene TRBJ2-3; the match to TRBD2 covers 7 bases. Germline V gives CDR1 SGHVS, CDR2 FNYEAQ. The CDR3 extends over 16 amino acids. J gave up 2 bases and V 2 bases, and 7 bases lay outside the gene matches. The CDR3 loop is CASSLRPSGNTDTQYF. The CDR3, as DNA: TGTGCCAGCAGCTTACGGCCCAGCGGGAACACAGATACGCAGTATTTT.